The rows below give T cell receptor beta chains drawn from one sample of a study of blood T cell repertoires in COVID-19. Sequenced by immunoSEQ multiplex PCR; TCRdb stores in-frame clones only, minus some. The sample has more than 300,000 clones, approximately 90% seen once. Sequenced: PBMCs or T cells enriched from blood (not recorded which). These receptors came from a woman younger than 30 who had recovered from COVID-19. Each CDR3 is given with its conserved first and last residue. The order of the fields is D gene, V gene, J gene, clone size, CDR3 DNA, CDR3 protein. The D gene is left open where the match is weak. Rows give clone size only sometimes, using once, few, many, or a class for an expanded clone.

d_gene: -
v_gene: TRBV3-1/TRBV3-2
j_gene: TRBJ2-7
abundance: once
CDR3nt: TGTGCCAGCAGCCTCGCGGACTCCTACGAGCAGTACTTC
CDR3aa: CASSLADSYEQYF

d_gene: -
v_gene: TRBV9
j_gene: TRBJ1-4
abundance: -
CDR3nt: TGTGCCAGCAGCGTAGGTGGAGACGGAACTAATGAAAAACTGTTTTTT
CDR3aa: CASSVGGDGTNEKLFF

d_gene: -
v_gene: TRBV29-1
j_gene: TRBJ1-1
abundance: -
CDR3nt: TGCAGCGTTGAGGTCAGCGGGTACGCACACAGTGAAGCTTTCTTT
CDR3aa: CSVEVSGYAHSEAFF

d_gene: -
v_gene: TRBV11-3
j_gene: TRBJ2-7
abundance: -
CDR3nt: TGTGCCAGCAGCTTAGCCAGGCCGGCACCCTCCTACGAGCAGTACTTC
CDR3aa: CASSLARPAPSYEQYF

d_gene: -
v_gene: TRBV11-2
j_gene: TRBJ1-2
abundance: -
CDR3nt: TGTGCCAGCAGCTTAATACAGAACTATGGCTACACCTTC
CDR3aa: CASSLIQNYGYTF

d_gene: -
v_gene: TRBV6-1
j_gene: TRBJ1-6
abundance: -
CDR3nt: TGTGCCAGCAGTGAATTGGCCAGCTCCTATAATTCACCCCTCCACTTT
CDR3aa: CASSELASSYNSPLHF

d_gene: -
v_gene: TRBV19
j_gene: TRBJ1-5
abundance: -
CDR3nt: TGTGACTCACAGGGTTATAGCAATCAGCCCCAGCATTTT
CDR3aa: CDSQGYSNQPQHF

d_gene: -
v_gene: TRBV19
j_gene: TRBJ1-1
abundance: -
CDR3nt: TGTGCCAGTAGTATAGGACAGTTAGAAGCTTTCTTT
CDR3aa: CASSIGQLEAFF

d_gene: TRBD1
v_gene: TRBV18
j_gene: TRBJ1-1
abundance: -
CDR3nt: TGTGCCAGCCGCCGGACAGGGGAGACTGAAGCTTTCTTT
CDR3aa: CASRRTGETEAFF

d_gene: -
v_gene: TRBV5-1
j_gene: TRBJ1-1
abundance: -
CDR3nt: TGCGCCAGCAGCTACGGGACACCTGAAGCTTTCTTT
CDR3aa: CASSYGTPEAFF

d_gene: -
v_gene: TRBV21-1
j_gene: TRBJ2-3
abundance: -
CDR3nt: TGTGCCAGCAGCACCCTAGCGGGAGCCACAGATACGCAGTATTTT
CDR3aa: CASSTLAGATDTQYF

d_gene: TRBD1
v_gene: TRBV6-5
j_gene: TRBJ1-2
abundance: few
CDR3nt: TGTGCCAGTAAGACAGGGACTAACTATGGCTACACCTTC
CDR3aa: CASKTGTNYGYTF

d_gene: TRBD1
v_gene: TRBV6-5
j_gene: TRBJ1-2
abundance: -
CDR3nt: TGTGCCAGCAGACTGGACAGGGGGCGGAACTATGGCTACACCTTC
CDR3aa: CASRLDRGRNYGYTF

d_gene: -
v_gene: TRBV2
j_gene: TRBJ1-6
abundance: -
CDR3nt: TGTGCCAGCAATTGGGGACTGGGGAATTCACCCCTCCACTTT
CDR3aa: CASNWGLGNSPLHF

d_gene: -
v_gene: TRBV12-3/TRBV12-4
j_gene: TRBJ2-2
abundance: -
CDR3nt: TGTGCCAGCACTCCCTACACCGGGGAGCTGTTTTTT
CDR3aa: CASTPYTGELFF